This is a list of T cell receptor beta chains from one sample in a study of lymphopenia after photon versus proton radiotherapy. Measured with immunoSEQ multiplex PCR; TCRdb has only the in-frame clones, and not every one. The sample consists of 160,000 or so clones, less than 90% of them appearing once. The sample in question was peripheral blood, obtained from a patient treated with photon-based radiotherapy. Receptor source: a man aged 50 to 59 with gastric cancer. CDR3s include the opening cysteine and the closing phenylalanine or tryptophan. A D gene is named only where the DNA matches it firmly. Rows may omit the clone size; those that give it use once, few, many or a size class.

TGTGCCAGCAGTTACCGTGGGACAGGGGGATACGAGGCTTTCTTT,CASSYRGTGGYEAFF,TRBJ1-1,NA,TRBV6-5,TRBD1
TGCGCCAGCAGCCACCCCTCCTACAATGAGCAGTTCTTC,CASSHPSYNEQFF,TRBJ2-1,once,TRBV4-1,NA
TGTGCCAGCAGCTTTTACAGGGGCGCCGGGGAGCTGTTTTTT,CASSFYRGAGELFF,TRBJ2-2,NA,TRBV7-2,TRBD1
TGCGCCAGCAGCAGGAGGGGACAGGGGGCGGAAACTGAAGCTTTCTTT,CASSRRGQGAETEAFF,TRBJ1-1,NA,TRBV5-1,TRBD1
TGTGCCAGTAGTATGGAGTCCCGTCAGCCCCAGCATTTT,CASSMESRQPQHF,TRBJ1-5,NA,TRBV19,NA
TGCGCCAGCAGCCCCCGCCCGTTACGGGCGACCTACGAGCAGTACTTC,CASSPRPLRATYEQYF,TRBJ2-7,NA,TRBV4-1,NA
TGTGTCAGCAGCTTAAGTTACAGGGAAGGTGACTATGGCTACACCTTC,CVSSLSYREGDYGYTF,TRBJ1-2,NA,TRBV5-6,NA
TGTGCCAGCAGCCAATCAGGGCGGTACAATGAGCAGTTCTTC,CASSQSGRYNEQFF,TRBJ2-1,few,TRBV16,NA
TGCGCCAGCAGCTTCGGGGGACTAGCGGGAGTTACCGGGGAGCTGTTTTTT,CASSFGGLAGVTGELFF,TRBJ2-2,NA,TRBV5-1,TRBD2
TGCGCCAGCAGTGCGACAGGTTACTATGGCTACACCTTC,CASSATGYYGYTF,TRBJ1-2,few,TRBV10-2,NA
TGTGCCAGCAGCTTAGCATCGGCAGATACGCAGTATTTT,CASSLASADTQYF,TRBJ2-3,NA,TRBV7-6,NA
TGTGCCAGCAGCCAGTGGGGGGTAAAAGAGACCCAGTACTTC,CASSQWGVKETQYF,TRBJ2-5,NA,TRBV14,NA
TGTGCCAGCTTTATAGTAAATCAGCCCCAGCATTTT,CASFIVNQPQHF,TRBJ1-5,NA,TRBV28,NA
TGTGCCAGTAGACCCGGTGGAGGGCGGTCCTATGGCTACACCTTC,CASRPGGGRSYGYTF,TRBJ1-2,NA,TRBV19,NA
TGTGCCAGCAGTTTACCCCTCCCCGGGGTGCTGTTTTTT,CASSLPLPGVLFF,TRBJ2-2,once,TRBV28,NA
TGTGCCAGCAGCCAAGATATGGGACTAGCCTCCCGTGGTACGCAGTATTTT,CASSQDMGLASRGTQYF,TRBJ2-3,NA,TRBV4-2,TRBD2
TGTGCCATCAGTGAGACAGGGGCTACAAGCGAGCAGTACTTC,CAISETGATSEQYF,TRBJ2-7,NA,TRBV10-3,TRBD1
TGTGCCAGCAGTTTCGCCGCAGGCCCACCTGGGGGCTACACCTTC,CASSFAAGPPGGYTF,TRBJ1-2,NA,TRBV6-5,NA
TGTGCCAGCAGCTTGGGCCTGGGCGGGGACTATGGCTACACCTTC,CASSLGLGGDYGYTF,TRBJ1-2,NA,TRBV5-6,NA
TGTGCCAGCACTGACAGGGGCGGTCAGCCCCAGCATTTT,CASTDRGGQPQHF,TRBJ1-5,NA,TRBV28,TRBD1
TGTGCCAGCTCACCATCAGCGGACGTGAATGAGCAGTTCTTC,CASSPSADVNEQFF,TRBJ2-1,NA,TRBV18,NA
TGTGCCAGCTCACCGGACAGGACCCCGTATGGCTACACCTTC,CASSPDRTPYGYTF,TRBJ1-2,NA,TRBV18,TRBD1
TGTGCCAGCAGCTTAAAAGTCTCCAGGAACGGGGAGCTGTTTTTT,CASSLKVSRNGELFF,TRBJ2-2,NA,TRBV7-8,NA
TGTGCCAGCAGCCCGCGGACTAGCGGGAGAGGAACCGGGGAGCTGTTTTTT,CASSPRTSGRGTGELFF,TRBJ2-2,NA,TRBV5-4,TRBD2
TGTGCCAGCAGCTCCGGGATCTCTGGCACTGAAGCTTTCTTT,CASSSGISGTEAFF,TRBJ1-1,once,TRBV11-3,NA
TGTGCCAGCAGTTCTTTAGCGGGAGGGCCCCCCTACAATGAGCAGTTCTTC,CASSSLAGGPPYNEQFF,TRBJ2-1,NA,TRBV28,TRBD2